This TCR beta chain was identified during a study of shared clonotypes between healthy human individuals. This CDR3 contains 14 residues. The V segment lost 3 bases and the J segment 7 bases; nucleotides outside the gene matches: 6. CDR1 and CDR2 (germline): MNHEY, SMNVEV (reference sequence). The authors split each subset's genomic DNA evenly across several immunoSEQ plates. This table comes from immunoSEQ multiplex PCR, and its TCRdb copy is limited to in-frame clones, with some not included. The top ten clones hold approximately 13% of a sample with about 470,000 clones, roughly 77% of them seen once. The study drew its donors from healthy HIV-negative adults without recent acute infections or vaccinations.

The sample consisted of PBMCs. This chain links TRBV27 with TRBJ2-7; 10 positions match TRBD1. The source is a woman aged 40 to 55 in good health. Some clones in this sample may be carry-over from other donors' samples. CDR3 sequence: CASSFQDRGKEQYF. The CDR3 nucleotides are TGTGCCAGCAGTTTCCAGGACAGGGGGAAAGAGCAGTACTTC.